Ten or more counts support the clone carrying this T cell receptor (beta chain). These data are taken from a study of regulatory T cells in long-lasting Graves disease. This CDR3 is built from 15 residues. With 4 bases clipped from V and 4 bases from J, the junction kept 8 bases outside the gene matches. From germline, CDR1 is LNHDA and CDR2 SQIVND (reference sequence). Building the TCR beta libraries relied on iRepertoire HTBI primers, and CDR3 regions underwent Arm-PCR. From the multiplex PCR reads, TCRdb called clonotypes with MiXCR, one entry per CDR3 protein. Of some 490,000 distinct CDR3 sequences listed, around 12% were seen once; the top ten hold 8% to 10%. As to time point: newly diagnosed GD, antithyroid drugs for less than 3 months. Scientists built the TCR library using RNA that was extracted from PBMCs. Blood from the periphery, nine milliliters in all, was drawn into EDTA tubes. These records were also assigned to another study, of T cells in Graves' hyperthyroidism and ophthalmopathy.

The specimen was peripheral blood mononuclear cells (PBMCs), collected at new diagnosis, from a patient treated with antithyroid drugs. This TCR came from a woman in her 30s with Graves disease. This rearrangement joins TRBV19 to TRBJ1-1; 8 nucleotides agree with TRBD1. The CDR3 sequence is CASSSVDRGGTEAFF. CDR3 coding DNA: TGTGCCAGTAGTAGCGTTGACAGGGGCGGCACTGAAGCTTTCTTT.